A single T cell receptor beta chain is shown here with its context. The antigen is undetermined. The data derive from a study of T cells in localized non-small cell lung cancer. Study results and limitations: Since sequencing was restricted to only one region of the tumor, intratumor heterogeneity remains a possibility. The study detected a median approximately 55 of the top 100 tumor clones in adjacent lung.

Method: immunoSEQ multiplex PCR; TCRdb's copy keeps in-frame clones and lacks some. The table shows about 57,000 clones, with approximately 91% occurring only once. The sample in question was peripheral blood, obtained before any cancer treatment. This sequence was found in a man aged 40 to 70 with stage I lung adenocarcinoma.

The CDR3 DNA is TGTGCCAGCAGCTTGAGTCTAGCGGGACAATACGAGCAGTACTTC. It encodes CASSLSLAGQYEQYF. The chain carries TRBV5-5 and TRBJ2-7, with TRBD2 identical over 9 bases. Germline CDR1 and CDR2: SGHKS and YYEKEE (reference sequence). The V gene end was trimmed by 1 base and the J gene end by 4 bases; junction bases not matched to a gene: 6. The CDR3 has 15 amino acids. The whole variable domain, remainder taken from reference TRBV5-5 and TRBJ2-7, is DAGVTQSPTHLIKTRGQQVTLRCSPISGHKSVSWYQQVLGQGPQFIFQYYEKEERGRGNFPDRFSARQFPNYSSELNVNALLLGDSALYLCASSLSLAGQYEQYFGPGTRLTVT.